This entry is about one T cell receptor beta chain. What it binds is not known. These data belong to a study of STAT5B mutations in CD4+ large granular lymphocyte leukemia. Whole-study findings and limits: TRBV06-family usage was enriched in top patient clones (8/27) versus controls (2/35).

Bead-separated CD4+, CD4+CD8+, CD57+ or CD56+ fractions, or PBMC, were used. Germline V gene sequence: CDR1 SGHRS, CDR2 YFSETQ. The CDR3 extends over 13 amino acids. The V gene lost 2 bases and the J gene lost 2 bases, with 7 bases spanning the gap. TCRdb keeps only in-frame clones here, not all; method: immunoSEQ multiplex PCR. Of 6,000 or so clones in the sample, 74% are singletons; the top ten hold 1.5% to 2%. The source is a woman between 65 and 79 years old with CD4+ T-cell large granular lymphocyte leukemia. Sequencing was done on a sample of PBMCs. This chain joins TRBV5-1 and TRBJ2-5; D ambiguous. CDR3 in amino acids: CASSLVGQETQYF. The DNA for the CDR3 is TGCGCCAGCAGCTTAGTGGGTCAAGAGACCCAGTACTTC.